What follows describes a single T cell receptor (beta chain). As yet, its antigen is unknown. TCRdb keeps only in-frame clones here, not all; method: immunoSEQ multiplex PCR. This repertoire shows some 170,000 clones, about 88% found once; its top ten account for 1.5% to 2%. These data originate in a study of T cell responses to AZD1222 COVID-19 vaccine. About the research overall: Investigators merged groups given second doses at roughly 4 or roughly 12 weeks. The study, taken as a whole, reports: Clonal diversity was possibly underestimated; the donors were predominantly white British and more often female. The CD4 TCRs associated with vaccination extended across spike and predominated at 160-218 and 743-854. No repertoire was sampled before or during the peak T cell response, only after it.

Germline assignment: CDR1 SGDLS and CDR2 YYNGEE. The junction had 11 bases not matched to a gene; V was cut back by 0 bases and J by 9 bases. The CDR3 consists of 16 residues. The clonotype was recovered from an adult in good health. The input for sequencing was peripheral blood, taken on day 0 of AZD1222 vaccination. The chain joins TRBV9 to TRBJ2-1; TRBD2 agrees at 8 bases. The CDR3 sequence: CASSVGVSGISTEQFF. CDR3 in DNA: TGTGCCAGCAGCGTAGGGGTTAGCGGGATAAGCACTGAGCAGTTCTTC.